The 26 T cell receptor beta chains given below trace back to one sample, sequenced in a study of blood T cell repertoires in COVID-19. Some clones are missing from TCRdb's copy, which holds only in-frame ones; the method was immunoSEQ multiplex PCR. The sample records 130,000 to 150,000 clones, around 80% being singletons. Sample: peripheral blood. The receptor set was obtained from a man aged 60-69 years with active or convalescent COVID-19.

The rearrangement links TRBV24-1 to TRBJ2-5; 8 positions match TRBD1. Germline V gene sequence: CDR1 KGHDR, CDR2 SFDVKD. V trimming: 5 bases; J trimming: 7 bases; junction bases outside the gene matches: 5. The CDR3 has 13 residues. The CDR3 region has the DNA TGTGCCACCAGTGGGACAGGGTTCGGGACCCAGTACTTC. Translating gives CATSGTGFGTQYF.

J is TRBJ2-1 and V is TRBV5-4; D might be TRBD2 (6 bases). Germline CDR1 SGHNT, CDR2 YYREEE (reference sequence). The CDR3 is 15 residues long. The germline V and J ends were trimmed by 0 bases and 1 base, with 8 bases remaining between them. The CDR3 loop is CASSLEGRSYNEQFF. CDR3 bases: TGTGCCAGCAGCTTGGAAGGGAGGTCCTACAATGAGCAGTTCTTC. Combining the CDR3 with reference TRBV5-4 and TRBJ2-1 gives the whole variable domain ETGVTQSPTHLIKTRGQQVTLRCSSQSGHNTVSWYQQALGQGPQFIFQYYREEENGRGNFPPRFSGLQFPNYSSELNVNALELDDSALYLCASSLEGRSYNEQFFGPGTRLTVL.

This chain joins TRBV9 and TRBJ2-3; unclear D gene. Per the germline V gene, CDR1 is SGDLS and CDR2 is YYNGEE. The CDR3 loop spans 14 amino acids. The V and J ends lost 0 bases and 0 bases respectively, with 5 bases between them. CDR3 sequence: CASSVDSSTDTQYF. The CDR3 region has the DNA TGTGCCAGCAGCGTAGACTCTAGCACAGATACGCAGTATTTT.

The chain uses TRBV6-2 or TRBV6-3 and TRBJ2-7; 8 positions agree with TRBD1. Per germline, CDR1 MNHEY and CDR2 SVGEGT. The CDR3 runs 14 residues. The J segment lost 5 bases and the V segment lost 6 bases, leaving 9 bases of the junction unmatched. The CDR3 protein is CASSPIDRGHEQYF. In DNA form, the CDR3 reads TGTGCCAGCAGCCCCATCGACAGGGGCCACGAGCAGTACTTC.

In its sample, this clone was seen a few times. The chain carries TRBV28 and TRBJ1-5; TRBD1 matches 9 bases. V shed 6 bases and J 4 bases; nucleotides not matched to a gene: 7. The CDR3 extends over 15 amino acids. CDR1 and CDR2 from the germline V gene are MDHEN and SYDVKM. The CDR3 region is CASRTQGAGNQPQHF. The CDR3 DNA is TGTGCCAGCAGAACACAGGGGGCGGGAAATCAGCCCCAGCATTTT.

The genes are TRBV30 and TRBJ2-7, with 9 bases that match TRBD1. The CDR3 length is 17 residues. Germline V gene sequence: CDR1 GTSNPN, CDR2 SVGIG (reference sequence). V shed 0 bases, J shed 7 bases, and the junction held 16 bases outside the gene matches. CDR3 sequence (DNA): TGTGCCTGGAGTGTCCTCCCCCCCACAGGGGGCGGTGGAGAGCAGTACTTC. Amino acids: CAWSVLPPTGGGGEQYF.

The chain links TRBV7-3 to TRBJ1-5; 8 nucleotides align to TRBD1. The V gene's germline CDR1 is SGHTA and CDR2 FQGTGA. This CDR3 contains 18 residues. The V segment lost 1 base and the J segment 6 bases; nucleotides outside the gene matches: 14. CDR3 loop: CASSLIYRGRGPGQPQHF. CDR3 DNA sequence: TGTGCCAGCAGCTTAATTTATAGGGGCAGGGGGCCAGGTCAGCCCCAGCATTTT.

This clone came up once. The chain has TRBV7-2 and TRBJ1-3; a weak D match, TRBD1 (5 bases). This CDR3 comprises 15 residues. V was trimmed by 2 bases and J by 2 bases, leaving 10 bases between them. The germline V gene encodes CDR1 SGHTA and CDR2 FQGNSA. CDR3 sequence (DNA): TGTGCCAGCAGCTTATCTCAGGGAACTGGAAACACCATATATTTT. Translating it yields CASSLSQGTGNTIYF.

The rearrangement uses TRBV2 and TRBJ2-7; the D gene is possibly TRBD2 (7 bases). The V end lost 3 bases, the J end lost 7 bases, and 13 bases lay between the germline ends. Germline V gene lookup returns CDR1 SNHLY and CDR2 FYNNEI. This CDR3 comprises 13 residues. The CDR3 coding sequence is TGTGCCAGCAGTGACCGGGGGGCGGGGGAGCAGTACTTC. This sequence encodes CASSDRGAGEQYF.

The rearrangement joins TRBV18 to TRBJ2-4; D unclear. CDR3 length: 17 amino acids. Trimming stripped 1 base from V and 0 bases from J, with 13 bases between. Germline CDR1 and CDR2: KGHSH and LQKENI. CDR3 DNA: TGTGCCAGCTCACCACTGACCCTGGAGACAGCCAAAAACATTCAGTACTTC. This sequence encodes CASSPLTLETAKNIQYF.

V gene TRBV6-4 combines with J gene TRBJ2-1, with a possible D match to TRBD2 (7 bases). Trimming took off 4 bases at V and 9 bases at J, with 19 bases between the two ends. Germline lookup yields CDR1 MRHNA and CDR2 SNTAGT. This CDR3 spans 15 amino acids. DNA of the CDR3: TGTGCCAGCAGTGGGGGGCTAGCGGTAGGAGGTGAGCAGTTCTTC. Its translation is CASSGGLAVGGEQFF.

V is TRBV28 and J is TRBJ1-5; D is uncertain. Germline V lookup: CDR1 MDHEN, CDR2 SYDVKM. The V end lost 4 bases, the J end lost 1 base, and 14 bases lay between the germline ends. The CDR3 extends over 16 amino acids. The CDR3 DNA follows: TGTGCCAGCAGTTCTGCGTTTAAGACAAGCAATCAGCCCCAGCATTTT. Translated: CASSSAFKTSNQPQHF.

The chain couples TRBV6-5 to TRBJ1-4; TRBD1 matches at 7 bases. The junction had 17 bases not matched to a gene; V was cut back by 6 bases and J by 13 bases. The CDR3 is made up of 15 amino acids. Germline CDR1 reads MNHEY; CDR2 reads SVGAGI. CDR3 DNA: TGTGCCAGCAGCCCCGACAGGGCCTCGTTTCTGGGACTGTTTTTT. This codes for CASSPDRASFLGLFF.

The rearrangement links TRBV6-5 to TRBJ2-7; 8 bases align to TRBD1. V lost 6 bases to trimming and J lost 5 bases; unmatched junction nucleotides: 12. Germline values: CDR1 MNHEY, CDR2 SVGAGI. The CDR3 runs to 15 residues. Here the CDR3 DNA reads TGTGCCAGCAGCCAACGGGCAGGGGGCTTACACGAGCAGTACTTC. Its translation: CASSQRAGGLHEQYF.

The rearrangement joins TRBV9 to TRBJ2-1, with 9 nucleotides matching TRBD2. CDR3 length: 15 amino acids. CDR1 and CDR2 from the germline V gene are SGDLS and YYNGEE. The junction had 3 bases not matched to a gene; V was cut back by 3 bases and J by 2 bases. The CDR3 DNA is TGTGCCAGCAGCGCCCCTAGCGGGGCCTACAATGAGCAGTTCTTC. Translation gives CASSAPSGAYNEQFF.

The J gene is TRBJ2-7, the V gene TRBV6-6; D perhaps matches TRBD1 (5 bases). The CDR3 runs 13 residues. Germline loops: CDR1 MNHNY, CDR2 SVGAGI (reference sequence). V shed 4 bases and J shed 5 bases, with 12 bases lying between them. CDR3 loop: CASSFYRNNEQYF. In DNA form, the CDR3 reads TGTGCCAGCAGTTTTTACAGGAACAACGAGCAGTACTTC.

The CDR3 DNA is TGTGCCAGCAGCTCCCTAAGCGGGATTGAAACAGATACGCAGTATTTT. It encodes CASSSLSGIETDTQYF. J is TRBJ2-3 and V is TRBV5-4; TRBD2 matches at 7 bases. The length of the CDR3 is 16 residues. V was pared by 3 bases and J by 3 bases, with 10 bases of the junction left unmatched. Germline loops: CDR1 SGHNT, CDR2 YYREEE (reference sequence).

This sequence joins TRBV28 and TRBJ1-5; D remains ambiguous. This CDR3 spans 14 amino acids. Trimming left V 6 bases short and J 9 bases short, with 18 bases between. The V gene's germline CDR1 is MDHEN and CDR2 SYDVKM. The CDR3: CASSGSGGLGPQHF. As DNA, the CDR3 is TGTGCCAGCAGCGGTTCCGGCGGCCTCGGGCCCCAGCATTTT.

This chain links TRBV28 with TRBJ1-6; D may be TRBD1 (5 bases). Germline-derived CDR1 and CDR2 are MDHEN and SYDVKM. Trimming took 5 bases from V and 4 from J, leaving 9 bases between them. This CDR3 contains 14 residues. CDR3 amino acids: CASSRRGYNSPLHF. CDR3 coding DNA: TGTGCCAGCAGTCGGAGGGGATATAATTCACCCCTCCACTTT. The variable domain in full, completed from reference TRBV28 and TRBJ1-6, reads DVKVTQSSRYLVKRTGEKVFLECVQDMDHENMFWYRQDPGLGLRLIYFSYDVKMKEKGDIPEGYSVSREKKERFSLILESASTNQTSMYLCASSRRGYNSPLHFGNGTRLTVT.

The chain's CDR3 is CASSYSSVADTQYF. As DNA, the CDR3 is TGTGCCAGCAGTTACTCGTCGGTGGCAGATACGCAGTATTTT. The chain recombines TRBV6-2 or TRBV6-3 with TRBJ2-3; D call uncertain. The CDR3 is 14 residues long. Germline CDR1 MNHEY, CDR2 SVGEGT. Trimming took off 0 bases at V and 4 bases at J, with 8 bases between the two ends.

The chain couples TRBV7-8 to TRBJ2-7; 10 bases match TRBD2. CDR1 is SGHVS and CDR2 is FQNEAQ in the germline V gene. V dropped 3 bases and J dropped 4; count of bases not matched to a gene: 6. CDR3 length: 15 amino acids. This CDR3 reads CASSLGLTSGYEQYF. CDR3 sequence (DNA): TGTGCCAGCAGCTTGGGCCTGACTAGCGGGTACGAGCAGTACTTC.

This sequence joins TRBV9 and TRBJ1-2; the match to TRBD1 covers 9 bases. The CDR3 sequence is 18 residues long. Germline V gene sequence: CDR1 SGDLS, CDR2 YYNGEE. The J segment lost 7 bases and the V segment lost 3 bases, leaving 19 bases of the junction unmatched. Here the CDR3 reads CASSGWTGATSGGLGYTF. The CDR3 DNA reads as TGTGCCAGCAGCGGGTGGACAGGGGCCACCTCTGGTGGTCTTGGCTACACCTTC.

This sequence joins TRBV7-6 and TRBJ2-7; TRBD2 agrees at 7 bases. V lost 1 base, J lost 4 bases, and 13 bases stayed unmatched. The V gene's germline CDR1 is SGHVS and CDR2 FNYEAQ. This CDR3 region has 17 residues. The CDR3 DNA reads as TGTGCCAGCAGCTTAGGGCCCCCTCGGGAGGTAGGTTACGAGCAGTACTTC. Its protein is CASSLGPPREVGYEQYF.

The chain is built from TRBV27 and TRBJ1-5; 11 nucleotides align to TRBD1. V lost 2 bases to trimming and J lost 6 bases; unmatched junction nucleotides: 3. The CDR3 loop spans 15 amino acids. Germline V lookup: CDR1 MNHEY, CDR2 SMNVEV (reference sequence). CDR3 in DNA: TGTGCCAGCAGTTTACGGACAGGGGGCTTTCAGCCCCAGCATTTT. Residues: CASSLRTGGFQPQHF.

The chain's CDR3 is CASSFGGYTEAFF. CDR3 in DNA: TGTGCCAGCAGTTTCGGGGGTTACACTGAAGCTTTCTTT. The gene calls are TRBV27 and TRBJ1-1, with D perhaps matching TRBD1 (5 bases). Trimming stripped 3 bases from V and 3 bases from J, with 8 bases between. The CDR3 totals 13 residues. Germline V gives CDR1 MNHEY, CDR2 SMNVEV (reference sequence).

The chain couples TRBV19 to TRBJ1-1; unclear D gene. This CDR3 is 13 amino acids long. V lost 2 bases and J lost 4, with 8 bases in between. Germline lookup yields CDR1 LNHDA and CDR2 SQIVND (reference sequence). Here the CDR3 reads CASSISRVTEAFF. As DNA, the CDR3 is TGTGCCAGTAGTATATCGAGGGTCACTGAAGCTTTCTTT.